This TCR beta chain is drawn from a study of blood T cell repertoires in COVID-19. In the authors' methods: Amplification of reference gene primers provided the estimated nucleated cell counts. The protocol was immunoSEQ multiplex PCR, while the TCRdb copy is restricted to in-frame clones and leaves out a portion. V and J calls and clone size are those listed in that table; D and trimming were worked out from the DNA. The table includes 200,000 to 300,000 clones, roughly 90% detected once. The CDR3 runs to 14 residues. Germline values: CDR1 LNHDA, CDR2 SQIVND (reference sequence). V was clipped by 6 bases and J by 3 bases, with 14 bases between them.

The sample was peripheral blood. This rearrangement joins TRBV19 to TRBJ1-1, with D possibly TRBD1 on 5 matching bases. This sequence was found in a man in his 60s with acute or convalescent COVID-19. For the CDR3, the DNA is TGTGCCAGTAGCTTTGTCGGGGGGGACACTGAAGCTTTCTTT. Translation gives CASSFVGGDTEAFF. Looking up the rest from reference TRBV19 and TRBJ1-1 gives the full variable domain: DGGITQSPKYLFRKEGQNVTLSCEQNLNHDAMYWYRQDPGQGLRLIYYSQIVNDFQKGDIAEGYSVSREKKESFPLTVTSAQKNPTAFYLCASSFVGGDTEAFFGQGTRLTVV.